This T cell receptor beta chain stems from a study of T cell repertoires in cytomegalovirus infection (dated by TCRdb to between 2017 and 2020). Broadly, across the study: The peptide stimulations were aimed at well-studied HLA-B-restricted epitopes as well as recently identified HLA-C-restricted CMV epitopes, whose presentation resists viral immunomodulation. Because public TCR beta signatures pointed to carriage of CMV infection together with the matching HLA type, the HLA type of each donor mattered for the analysis. Study-wide findings and limitations: In both this cohort and an independent cohort of approximately 350 donors, the cumulative frequency of public TCR beta family members distinguished carriers of CMV infection plus the relevant HLA type. In the ex vivo response, HLA-C-restricted CMV-specific TCR beta clonotypes were dominant, and in two of eight donors the single most frequent clonotype came from this HLA-C-restricted group.

On this clonotype: Its antigen is not yet known. No much larger clone exists at a distance of one base, and base qualities are not known.

The sample's treatment or condition, from its label and the paper: in vitro stimulation with specific CMV peptide epitopes to enrich CMV-specific T cells. The sequencer listed for this sample is Illumina HiSeq 1500. TCRdb reanalyzed the raw reads on its own, using fastp at Q25 for trimming and MiXCR for clone calling, and kept in-frame beta chains. Every distinct CDR3 protein forms one entry, paired with its most common genes and DNA. The sample table shows hundreds of thousands of distinct CDR3 sequences, and about 42% are seen once. The top ten hold around 44% of the sample. Trimming at the junction amounts to 3 bases on V and 4 bases on J, and the germline ends lie 10 bases apart. The CDR1 and CDR2 encoded by the germline V gene are KGHSH and LQKENI. The CDR3 starts with the cysteine, ends with the phenylalanine, and has 14 residues. CDR3 DNA is the only sequence kept; it has 42 bases, read in frame from the first base.

The sequence links TRBV18 to TRBJ1-3; the D gene is perhaps TRBD1, from 5 matching bases. The TCR was taken from a human donor in good health (CMV status not recorded). Some clones in this sample may be carry-over from other donors' samples. This material consisted of cultured PBMCs, taken from culture after CMV antigen stimulation. The nucleotide sequence reads TGTGCCAGCTCACCGAACGGACAAGGAAACACCATATATTTT. This translates into CASSPNGQGNTIYF.